This TCR beta chain was captured by sequencing in a study of T cells after yellow fever vaccination. Study observations and caveats: The study noted that FACS-sorted repertoires could contain abundant clonotypes contaminating from the bulk population. Clonotypes appearing in both CD4 and CD8 compartments existed, and their share was small.

Of note for this clonotype: The target antigen is unknown. One junction end disagrees with the germline gene, perhaps due to a read error.

The 5'RACE template-switching step produced TCR cDNA and added a universal primer site and UMIs. One entry per CDR3 protein results from TCRdb running MiXCR on the 5' RACE reads. This table holds 300,000 to 450,000 distinct CDR3 sequences, more than 5.5% found once. There are 12 residues in the CDR3. Germline V gene data show CDR1 as SGHTA and CDR2 as FQGNSA. The specimen comprised PBMCs, sampled 5 days after the yellow fever booster vaccination. This clonotype originated in a young man who received the YFV17D yellow fever vaccine. This chain uses TRBV7-2 with TRBJ2-1, with 8 bases identical to TRBD2. CDR3 DNA sequence: TGTGCCAGCAGCACTCCGGGAGGGAGGCAAATTTTC. Its translation is CASSTPGGRQIF. Full variable domain (missing parts from reference TRBV7-2 and TRBJ2-1): GAGVSQSPSNKVTEKGKDVELRCDPISGHTALYWYRQSLGQGLEFLIYFQGNSAPDKSGLPSDRFSAERTGGSVSTLTIQRTQQEDSAVYLCASSTPGGRQIFGPGTRLTVL.